This is a list of T cell receptor beta chains from one sample in a study of blood T cell repertoires in COVID-19. Measured with immunoSEQ multiplex PCR; TCRdb has only the in-frame clones, and not every one. The sample has 200,000 to 250,000 clones, about four fifths seen once. The sequenced sample was PBMCs or T cells enriched from blood (not recorded which). The receptor source for this set is an older woman who had recovered from COVID-19. Both conserved end residues are part of each CDR3. D genes are given only for firm matches. A clone size is listed for some rows: how often the clone was seen (once, few, many), or a class if it is expanded.

d_call	v_call	j_call	clone_size	cdr3_nt	cdr3_aa
.	TRBV7-9	TRBJ1-5	.	TGTGCCAGCAGCTCGCGGGACGGCCGCAATCAGCCCCAGCATTTT	CASSSRDGRNQPQHF
TRBD1	TRBV6-5	TRBJ2-2	.	TGTGCCAGCAGGGGACAGGGGGCCAACACCGGGGAGCTGTTTTTT	CASRGQGANTGELFF
TRBD2	TRBV5-4	TRBJ2-2	.	TGTGCCAGCAGCTCTGGGGGGGTCCAGAACACCGGGGAGCTGTTTTTT	CASSSGGVQNTGELFF
TRBD1	TRBV5-4	TRBJ2-7	.	TGTGCCAGCAGCTTGCTTGGACAGGGCTACGAGCAGTACTTC	CASSLLGQGYEQYF
TRBD1	TRBV10-1	TRBJ1-4	.	TGCGCCAGCAGTGAATGGGGACAGGGGCTTAGGGAAAAACTGTTTTTT	CASSEWGQGLREKLFF
.	TRBV6-5	TRBJ1-1	.	TGTGCCAGCAGTTTCAGGGCATACACTGAAGCTTTCTTT	CASSFRAYTEAFF
.	TRBV5-5	TRBJ2-1	.	TGTGCCAGCAGCTTGCAGGGTCCCAATGAGCAGTTCTTC	CASSLQGPNEQFF
.	TRBV15	TRBJ1-4	few	TGTGCCACCAGCAGAGACGCAGGAAATGAAAAACTGTTTTTT	CATSRDAGNEKLFF
TRBD1	TRBV27	TRBJ1-1	.	TGTGCCAGCAGACGCAGGGGGACTGAAGCTTTCTTT	CASRRRGTEAFF
.	TRBV6-5	TRBJ1-5	once	TGTGCCAGCAGCAGACAGGCTTCTGAGCCCCAGCATTTT	CASSRQASEPQHF
TRBD1	TRBV5-8	TRBJ1-5	.	TGTGCCAACACACAAGCCCAGACAGGGCGCGGACGCAATCAGCCCCAGCATTTT	CANTQAQTGRGRNQPQHF
TRBD1	TRBV4-3	TRBJ1-2	.	TGCGCCAGCAGTCTAGACAGGGGGCCTTATGGCTACACCTTC	CASSLDRGPYGYTF
TRBD1	TRBV27	TRBJ1-1	.	TGTGCCACCATGAGGGGGCGGGACACTGAAGCTTTCTTT	CATMRGRDTEAFF
TRBD1	TRBV24-1	TRBJ2-1	.	TGTGCCACCAGTACAGGGGAGAATGAGCAGTTCTTC	CATSTGENEQFF
TRBD2	TRBV7-2	TRBJ2-7	.	TGTGCCAGCAGCTTAGCCGGGGGGGGCCTCGTCTACGAGCAGTACTTC	CASSLAGGGLVYEQYF
.	TRBV5-1	TRBJ2-1	.	TGCGCCAGCAGCGCCCGTGCTGGAGACAATGAGCAGTTCTTC	CASSARAGDNEQFF
.	TRBV5-4	TRBJ1-6	.	TGTGCCAGCAGCGTCCTGACAGACCTCAAGCTCCACTTT	CASSVLTDLKLHF
TRBD1	TRBV10-3	TRBJ2-3	once	TGTGCCATCAATCTTGGACAGGGCCGAAGTACAGATACGCAGTATTTT	CAINLGQGRSTDTQYF
.	TRBV25-1	TRBJ1-4	.	TGTGCCAGCAGGCTGTCCGCAGGGCTCAATGAAAAACTGTTTTTT	CASRLSAGLNEKLFF
.	TRBV19	TRBJ1-1	.	TGTGCCAGTAGATGGGGGGAGGGGAACACTGAAGCTTTCTTT	CASRWGEGNTEAFF
TRBD1	TRBV27	TRBJ1-2	.	TGTGCCAGCAGTTCGACAGGGATAGAGGGCTACACCTTC	CASSSTGIEGYTF
.	TRBV19	TRBJ2-7	few	TGTGCCAGTAGTATGGGCGCCTACGAGCAGTACTTC	CASSMGAYEQYF
.	TRBV2	TRBJ2-7	.	TGTGCCAGCAGTGACCGACTAGTGGAGCAGTACTTC	CASSDRLVEQYF
.	TRBV5-4	TRBJ2-5	.	TGTGCCAGCAGCTTGGGACACCGAGGGGAGACCCAGTACTTC	CASSLGHRGETQYF
.	TRBV5-1	TRBJ1-3	.	TGCGCCAGCAGCCCGACAGGCTCTCTTGGAAACACCATATATTTT	CASSPTGSLGNTIYF
.	TRBV15	TRBJ1-5	.	TGTGCCTCCAGCAGGAGCGGAGGGCCCCAGCCCCAGCATTTT	CASSRSGGPQPQHF
.	TRBV12-3/TRBV12-4	TRBJ1-5	once	TGTGCCAGCGGGAGGGTCAATCAGCCCCAGCATTTT	CASGRVNQPQHF
.	TRBV19	TRBJ1-1	.	TGTGCCAGTAGTATAGATTTTATGACTGAAGCTTTCTTT	CASSIDFMTEAFF
.	TRBV29-1	TRBJ1-1	.	TGCAGCGTTGGTCGCGATTTTCGGACTGAAGCTTTCTTT	CSVGRDFRTEAFF
.	TRBV2	TRBJ2-5	.	TGTGCCAGCACCGAGGGGGGGGTTTCAACCCAGTACTTC	CASTEGGVSTQYF
.	TRBV6-5	TRBJ2-3	.	TGTGCCAGCAGTTTTACGCTGGAGGGCACAGATACGCAGTATTTT	CASSFTLEGTDTQYF
.	TRBV5-1	TRBJ1-2	.	TGCGCCAGCAGCTTGGAACAGAACTATGGCTACACCTTC	CASSLEQNYGYTF
TRBD2	TRBV6-6	TRBJ2-7	once	TGTGCCAGCAGTTACTCGACTAGCGGGAACTACGAGCAGTACTTC	CASSYSTSGNYEQYF
TRBD2	TRBV7-9	TRBJ2-1	.	TGTGCCAGCAGCCCTTATCACCTGCGGGGGGCGCCCGACAATGAGCAGTTCTTC	CASSPYHLRGAPDNEQFF
.	TRBV11-2	TRBJ1-5	.	TGTGCCAGCAGCTTCCCAAATCAGCCCCAGCATTTT	CASSFPNQPQHF
TRBD1	TRBV6-5	TRBJ1-2	.	TGTGCCAGCAGTTACTCGGTCGGACAGGTCCACTATGGCTACACCTTC	CASSYSVGQVHYGYTF
.	TRBV7-6	TRBJ1-1	.	TGTGCCAGCAGCTTACTATCTGAAGCTTTCTTT	CASSLLSEAFF
.	TRBV16	TRBJ2-7	.	TGTGCCAGCAGCCCTGCGACAGGCCCCTACGAGCAGTACTTC	CASSPATGPYEQYF
TRBD2	TRBV19	TRBJ2-1	.	TGTGCCAGTAGTATAGGGGGGCCGGGACTAGCGTCGCTCGATGAGCAGTTCTTC	CASSIGGPGLASLDEQFF
.	TRBV7-2	TRBJ2-5	.	TGTGCCAGCAGCCGGGGGGCTGGGGGGACCCAGTACTTC	CASSRGAGGTQYF
.	TRBV18	TRBJ2-7	.	TGTGCCAGCTCACAGACAGACATCTACGAGCAGTACTTC	CASSQTDIYEQYF
.	TRBV12-5	TRBJ1-2	.	TGTGCTAGTGGTTTGTCCCAGGGGCACACCTTC	CASGLSQGHTF
TRBD2	TRBV4-3	TRBJ2-3	.	TGCGCCAGCAGCCAAGGCGGGGGAGTCGGGTATACGCAGTATTTT	CASSQGGGVGYTQYF
.	TRBV4-1	TRBJ1-1	.	TGCGCCAGCAGGGACTTAGGCAGGCTGGGCACTGAAGCTTTCTTT	CASRDLGRLGTEAFF
.	TRBV5-6	TRBJ2-7	.	TGTGCCAGCAGCTTGGCCTACGGCTCCTACGAGCAGTACTTC	CASSLAYGSYEQYF
TRBD1	TRBV25-1	TRBJ1-6	.	TGTGCCAGCACCCGGACAGGGCGAGATTCACCCCTCCACTTT	CASTRTGRDSPLHF
.	TRBV18	TRBJ2-2	.	TGTGCCAGCTCACAGGCGCGGACGAACACCGGGGAGCTGTTTTTT	CASSQARTNTGELFF
.	TRBV12-3/TRBV12-4	TRBJ1-1	.	TGTGCCAGCAGTTTCAGGGCTGAAGCTTTCTTT	CASSFRAEAFF